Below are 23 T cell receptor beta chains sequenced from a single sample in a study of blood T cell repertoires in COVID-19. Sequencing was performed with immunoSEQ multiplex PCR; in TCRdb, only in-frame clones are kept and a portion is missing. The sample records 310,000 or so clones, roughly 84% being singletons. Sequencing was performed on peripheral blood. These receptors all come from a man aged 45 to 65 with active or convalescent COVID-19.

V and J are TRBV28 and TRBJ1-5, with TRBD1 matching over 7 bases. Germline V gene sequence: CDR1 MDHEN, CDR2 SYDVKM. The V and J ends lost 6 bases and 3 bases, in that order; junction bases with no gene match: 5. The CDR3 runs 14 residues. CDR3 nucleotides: TGTGCCAGCAGAACAACAGGGGTCAATCAGCCCCAGCATTTT. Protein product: CASRTTGVNQPQHF.

CDR3 protein: CASRIWTGGSGYTF. The CDR3 nucleotides are TGTGCCAGCAGAATCTGGACAGGGGGATCTGGCTACACCTTC. The chain links TRBV4-2 to TRBJ1-2; 10 bases are shared with TRBD1. Germline CDR1 is LGHNA and CDR2 is YNFKEQ. This CDR3 spans 14 amino acids. The V segment lost 6 bases and the J segment 7 bases; nucleotides outside the gene matches: 8.

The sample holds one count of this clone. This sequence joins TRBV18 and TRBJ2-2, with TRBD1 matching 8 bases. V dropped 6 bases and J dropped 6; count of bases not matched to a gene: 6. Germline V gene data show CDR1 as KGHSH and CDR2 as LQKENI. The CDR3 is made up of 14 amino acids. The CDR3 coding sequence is TGTGCCAGCTCGGACAGGGTTCAATCCGGGGAGCTGTTTTTT. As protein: CASSDRVQSGELFF.

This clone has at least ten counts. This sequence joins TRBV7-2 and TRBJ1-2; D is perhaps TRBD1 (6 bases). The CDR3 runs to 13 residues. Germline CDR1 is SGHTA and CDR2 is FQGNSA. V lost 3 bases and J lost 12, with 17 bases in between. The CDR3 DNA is TGTGCCAGCAGCTTGACAGGCTTGATGGGAGACACCTTC. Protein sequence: CASSLTGLMGDTF.

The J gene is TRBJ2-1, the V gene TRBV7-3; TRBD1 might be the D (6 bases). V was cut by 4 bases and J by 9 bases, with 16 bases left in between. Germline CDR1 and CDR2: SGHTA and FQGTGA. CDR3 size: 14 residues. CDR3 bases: TGTGCCAGCAGCTCGCAGGGGACCAGAGGTGAGCAGTTCTTC. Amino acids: CASSSQGTRGEQFF.

The chain's CDR3 is CASSPQTSGGANEKLFF. The CDR3 DNA is TGTGCCAGCAGCCCCCAAACGTCAGGGGGAGCTAATGAAAAACTGTTTTTT. The chain uses TRBV4-2 and TRBJ1-4; 7 bases fit TRBD1. V dropped 4 bases and J dropped 3; count of bases not matched to a gene: 11. CDR3 length: 17 residues. Germline assignment: CDR1 LGHNA and CDR2 YNFKEQ.

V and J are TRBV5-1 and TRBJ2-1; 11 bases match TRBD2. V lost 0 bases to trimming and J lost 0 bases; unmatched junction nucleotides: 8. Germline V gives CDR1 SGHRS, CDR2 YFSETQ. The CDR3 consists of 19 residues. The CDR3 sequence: CASSLGNSGGASSYNEQFF. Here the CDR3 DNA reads TGCGCCAGCAGCTTGGGTAATAGCGGGGGGGCCTCCTCCTACAATGAGCAGTTCTTC.

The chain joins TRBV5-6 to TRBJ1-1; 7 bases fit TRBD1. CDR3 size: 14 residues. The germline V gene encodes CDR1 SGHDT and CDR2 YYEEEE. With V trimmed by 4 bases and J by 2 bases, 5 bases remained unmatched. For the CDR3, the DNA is TGTGCCAGCAGCATCAGGGGGATCAACACTGAAGCTTTCTTT. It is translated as CASSIRGINTEAFF.

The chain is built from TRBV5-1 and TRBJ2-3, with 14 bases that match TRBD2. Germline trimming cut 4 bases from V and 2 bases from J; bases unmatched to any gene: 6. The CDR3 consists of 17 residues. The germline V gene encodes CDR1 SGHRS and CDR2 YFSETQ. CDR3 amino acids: CASSPGLAGAPTDTQYF. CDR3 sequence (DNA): TGCGCCAGCAGCCCGGGACTAGCGGGGGCCCCCACAGATACGCAGTATTTT.

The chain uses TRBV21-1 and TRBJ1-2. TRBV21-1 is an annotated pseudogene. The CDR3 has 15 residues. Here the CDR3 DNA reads TGTGCCAGCAGGCCGACCCCCGGGAGGGAATGTGGCTACACCTTC. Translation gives CASRPTPGRECGYTF.

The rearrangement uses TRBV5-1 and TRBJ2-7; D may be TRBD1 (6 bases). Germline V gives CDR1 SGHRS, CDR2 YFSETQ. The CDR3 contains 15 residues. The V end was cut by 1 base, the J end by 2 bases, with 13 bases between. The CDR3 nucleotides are TGCGCCAGCAGCTTGTGGCAGGGGAAAACCTACGAGCAGTACTTC. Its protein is CASSLWQGKTYEQYF.

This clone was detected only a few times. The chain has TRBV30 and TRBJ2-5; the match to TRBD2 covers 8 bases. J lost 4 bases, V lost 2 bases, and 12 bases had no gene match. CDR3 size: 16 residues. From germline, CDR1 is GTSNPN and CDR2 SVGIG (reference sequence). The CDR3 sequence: CAWSLPGGSEGETQYF. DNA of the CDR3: TGTGCCTGGAGTCTCCCGGGGGGGTCAGAAGGAGAGACCCAGTACTTC. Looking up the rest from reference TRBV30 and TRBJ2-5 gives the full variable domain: SQTIHQWPATLVQPVGSPLSLECTVEGTSNPNLYWYRQAAGRGLQLLFYSVGIGQISSEVPQNLSASRPQDRQFILSSKKLLLSDSGFYLCAWSLPGGSEGETQYFGPGTRLLVL.

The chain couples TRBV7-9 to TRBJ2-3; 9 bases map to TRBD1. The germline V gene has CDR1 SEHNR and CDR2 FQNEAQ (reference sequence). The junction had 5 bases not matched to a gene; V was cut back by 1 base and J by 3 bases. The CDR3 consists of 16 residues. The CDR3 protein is CASSLGRQGGTDTQYF. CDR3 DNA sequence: TGTGCCAGCAGCTTAGGCCGACAGGGGGGAACAGATACGCAGTATTTT.

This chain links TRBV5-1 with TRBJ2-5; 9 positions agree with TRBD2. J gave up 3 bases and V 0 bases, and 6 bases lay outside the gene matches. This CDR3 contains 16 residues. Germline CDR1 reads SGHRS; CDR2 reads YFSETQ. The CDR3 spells CASSLGSSGVKETQYF. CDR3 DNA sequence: TGCGCCAGCAGCTTGGGGTCTAGCGGGGTCAAAGAGACCCAGTACTTC. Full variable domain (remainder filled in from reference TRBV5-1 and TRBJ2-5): KAGVTQTPRYLIKTRGQQVTLSCSPISGHRSVSWYQQTPGQGLQFLFEYFSETQRNKGNFPGRFSGRQFSNSRSEMNVSTLELGDSALYLCASSLGSSGVKETQYFGPGTRLLVL.

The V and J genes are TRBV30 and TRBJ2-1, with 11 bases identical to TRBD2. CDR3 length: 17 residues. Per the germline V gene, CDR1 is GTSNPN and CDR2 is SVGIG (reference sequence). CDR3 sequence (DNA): TGTGGCACCGAGTTAGCGGGGGGGCCCATACGCGGCAATGAGCAGTTCTTC. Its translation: CGTELAGGPIRGNEQFF. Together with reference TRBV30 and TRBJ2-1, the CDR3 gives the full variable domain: SQTIHQWPATLVQPVGSPLSLECTVEGTSNPNLYWYRQAAGRGLQLLFYSVGIGQISSEVPQNLSASRPQDRQFILSSKKLLLSDSGFYLCGTELAGGPIRGNEQFFGPGTRLTVL.

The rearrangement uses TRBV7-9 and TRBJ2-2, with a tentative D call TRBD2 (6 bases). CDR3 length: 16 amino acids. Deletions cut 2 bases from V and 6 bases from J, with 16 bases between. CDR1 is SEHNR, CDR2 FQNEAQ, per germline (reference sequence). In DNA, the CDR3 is TGTGCCAGCAGCTTAAGGGCGGGGTCAAGTGCCGGGGAGCTGTTTTTT. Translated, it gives CASSLRAGSSAGELFF.

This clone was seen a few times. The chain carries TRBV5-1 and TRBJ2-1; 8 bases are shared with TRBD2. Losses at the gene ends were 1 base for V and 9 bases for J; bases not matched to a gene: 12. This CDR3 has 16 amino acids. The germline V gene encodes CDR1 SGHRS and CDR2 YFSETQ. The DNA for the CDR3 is TGCGCCAGCAGCTTGAAACGGCCTAGCGGGTGGGCTGAGCAGTTCTTC. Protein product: CASSLKRPSGWAEQFF.

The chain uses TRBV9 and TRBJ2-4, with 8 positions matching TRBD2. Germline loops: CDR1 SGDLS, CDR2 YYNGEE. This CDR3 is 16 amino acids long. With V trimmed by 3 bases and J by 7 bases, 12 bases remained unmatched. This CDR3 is CASSELGGGSPNIQYF. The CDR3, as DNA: TGTGCCAGCAGCGAACTCGGGGGGGGCTCCCCCAACATTCAGTACTTC.

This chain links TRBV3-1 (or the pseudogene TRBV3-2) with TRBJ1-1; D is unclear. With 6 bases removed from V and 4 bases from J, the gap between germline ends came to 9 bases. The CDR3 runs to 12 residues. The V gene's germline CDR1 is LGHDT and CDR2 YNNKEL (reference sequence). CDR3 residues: CASSLRSTEAFF. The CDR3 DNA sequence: TGTGCCAGCAGTCTACGGAGCACTGAAGCTTTCTTT.

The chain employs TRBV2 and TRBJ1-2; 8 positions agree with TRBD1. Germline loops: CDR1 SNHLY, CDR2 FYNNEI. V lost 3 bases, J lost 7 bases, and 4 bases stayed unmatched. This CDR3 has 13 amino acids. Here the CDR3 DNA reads TGTGCCAGCAGTGAGGCAGGGGGCACTGGCTACACCTTC. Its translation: CASSEAGGTGYTF.

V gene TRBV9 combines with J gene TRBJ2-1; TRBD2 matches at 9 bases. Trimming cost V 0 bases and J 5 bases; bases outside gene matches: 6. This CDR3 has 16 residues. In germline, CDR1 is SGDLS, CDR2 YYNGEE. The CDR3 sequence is CASSVVGTSRNNEQFF. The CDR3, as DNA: TGTGCCAGCAGCGTAGTGGGGACTAGCAGAAACAATGAGCAGTTCTTC.

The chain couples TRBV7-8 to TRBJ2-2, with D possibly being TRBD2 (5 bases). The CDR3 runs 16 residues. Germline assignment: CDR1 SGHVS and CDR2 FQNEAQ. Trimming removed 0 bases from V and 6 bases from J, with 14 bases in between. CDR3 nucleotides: TGTGCCAGCAGCTTAGCTCGTGGACTGTTTTCCGGGGAGCTGTTTTTT. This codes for CASSLARGLFSGELFF.

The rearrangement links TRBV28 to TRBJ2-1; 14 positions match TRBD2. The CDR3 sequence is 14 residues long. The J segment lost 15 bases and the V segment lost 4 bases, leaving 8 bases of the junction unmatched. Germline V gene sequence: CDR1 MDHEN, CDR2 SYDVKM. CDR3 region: CASSSGTSGRVRFF. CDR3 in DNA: TGTGCCAGCAGTTCCGGGACTAGCGGGAGAGTACGGTTCTTC.